The next 3 T cell receptor beta chains were all read from a single sample in a study of OX40 agonist ivuxolimab in advanced cancers. Method: immunoSEQ multiplex PCR; TCRdb's copy keeps in-frame clones and lacks some. In the table there are some 9,500 clones, around 92% of which are singletons. The sequencing here drew on CD4+ or CD8+ T cells sorted from blood, taken in a trial of the OX40 agonist ivuxolimab. The receptors derive from an adult with an advanced solid tumor such as melanoma, head and neck, liver or kidney cancer.

The V gene is TRBV16, the J gene TRBJ1-1; D unclear. The CDR3 sequence is 14 residues long. Germline V gene sequence: CDR1 KGHSY, CDR2 FQNENV. The V gene lost 4 bases and the J gene lost 1 base, with 10 bases spanning the gap. The CDR3 sequence is CASSPGETNTEAFF. The DNA for the CDR3 is TGTGCCAGCAGCCCAGGTGAGACGAACACTGAAGCTTTCTTT. Combining the CDR3 with reference TRBV16 and TRBJ1-1 gives the whole variable domain GEEVAQTPKHLVRGEGQKAKLYCAPIKGHSYVFWYQQVLKNEFKFLISFQNENVFDETGMPKERFSAKCLPNSPCSLEIQATKLEDSAVYFCASSPGETNTEAFFGQGTRLTVV.

This clone was counted only a few times. This chain links TRBV6-1 with TRBJ1-4; 8 bases fit TRBD1. Germline values: CDR1 MNHNS, CDR2 SASEGT. V shed 2 bases and J 4 bases; nucleotides not matched to a gene: 3. The CDR3 extends over 15 amino acids. DNA for the CDR3: TGTGCCAGCAGTGAAAACAGGGGGGGTAATGAAAAACTGTTTTTT. Amino acid sequence: CASSENRGGNEKLFF.

V and J are TRBV5-1 and TRBJ1-1; D not certain. Germline V gives CDR1 SGHRS, CDR2 YFSETQ. V lost 2 bases, J lost 6 bases, and 5 bases lay in between. The CDR3 has 11 residues. CDR3 in amino acids: CASSLGPEAFF. As DNA, the CDR3 is TGCGCCAGCAGCTTAGGACCTGAAGCTTTCTTT.